One sample yielded the 27 T cell receptor beta chains listed below, sequenced in a study of blood T cells in healthy people across ages. The second PCR ran about 6 to 11 cycles with a sample-barcoded 5' primer and J-beta primers. A single record per CDR3 protein comes from TCRdb applying MiXCR to the 5' RACE reads. The repertoire holds about 1,500,000 distinct CDR3 sequences, with approximately 28% as singletons. Sequenced: blood. The receptors derive from a woman aged 25-40 years in good health.

The chain couples TRBV6-6 to TRBJ1-2; D is unclear. The CDR3 totals 11 residues. Per germline, CDR1 MNHNY and CDR2 SVGAGI (reference sequence). V was cut by 6 bases and J by 8 bases, with 10 bases left in between. The CDR3: CASRSTGGYTF. CDR3 DNA: TGTGCCAGCAGATCGACGGGAGGCTACACCTTC.

This clonotype was recorded a few times. The chain recombines TRBV7-9 with TRBJ1-1, with no clear D. CDR3 length: 12 residues. The ends were cut back, 2 bases at V and 6 bases at J, with 7 bases in the middle. From germline, CDR1 is SEHNR and CDR2 FQNEAQ (reference sequence). CDR3 sequence (DNA): TGTGCCAGCAGCTTACCCCAAGCTGAAGCTTTCTTT. Translating gives CASSLPQAEAFF.

The chain links TRBV20-1 to TRBJ2-1, with 8 positions matching TRBD2. This CDR3 region has 17 residues. V shed 6 bases, J shed 0 bases, and the junction held 13 bases outside the gene matches. The V gene's germline CDR1 is DFQATT and CDR2 SNEGSKA (reference sequence). For the CDR3, the DNA is TGCAGTGCCCCTTGGACGGGGGGGGCCGGCTCCTACAATGAGCAGTTCTTC. Protein product: CSAPWTGGAGSYNEQFF.

This clonotype has just a few counts. CDR3: CSARDPTDTGELFF. The CDR3 bases are TGCAGTGCTAGAGATCCGACAGACACCGGGGAGCTGTTTTTT. V usage is TRBV20-1 and J usage is TRBJ2-2; possible D gene TRBD1, 5 bases. Germline CDR1 DFQATT, CDR2 SNEGSKA (reference sequence). The CDR3 has 14 residues. Trimming shortened V by 0 bases and J by 3 bases, and 8 bases separated the two germline ends.

The chain recombines TRBV29-1 with TRBJ1-1; D is unclear. The germline V and J ends were trimmed by 0 bases and 2 bases, with 13 bases remaining between them. Germline V gene sequence: CDR1 SQVTM, CDR2 ANQGSEA. This CDR3 contains 15 residues. Written as DNA, the CDR3 is TGCAGCGTTGAAGATCGGGCGGGGTTTAACACTGAAGCTTTCTTT. It codes for CSVEDRAGFNTEAFF.

Many counts were recorded for this clonotype. The rearrangement uses TRBV12-3 or TRBV12-4 and TRBJ2-7, with D uncertain. The CDR3 contains 12 residues. The V end was cut by 3 bases, the J end by 5 bases, with 8 bases between. The CDR3 region has the DNA TGTGCCAGCAGTTTTATAGGGAACGAGCAGTACTTC. Its translation is CASSFIGNEQYF.

This clonotype was seen ten or more times. The chain couples TRBV28 to TRBJ2-7; TRBD1 agrees at 7 bases. There are 13 residues in the CDR3. V shed 7 bases, J shed 6 bases, and the junction held 9 bases outside the gene matches. Germline V lookup: CDR1 MDHEN, CDR2 SYDVKM. The CDR3 nucleotides read TGTGCCAGCAACCCCGACAGGGCTCGCGAGCAGTACTTC. It codes for CASNPDRAREQYF.

This clonotype was detected only a few times. A much larger clone differs from this one at a single base, so this may be a read error. The chain has TRBV7-2 and TRBJ2-3; D gene uncertain. Germline V gene lookup returns CDR1 SGHTA and CDR2 FQGNSA. V was clipped by 7 bases and J by 5 bases, with 10 bases between them. The CDR3 covers 12 residues. The CDR3 DNA is TGTGCCAGCACCTTTATAGGAGATACGCAGTATTTT. Encoded protein: CASTFIGDTQYF.

This chain connects TRBV12-3 or TRBV12-4 to TRBJ2-3; D tentatively fits TRBD1 or TRBD2 (5 bases each). This CDR3 is built from 15 residues. With 6 bases removed from V and 4 bases from J, the gap between germline ends came to 17 bases. In DNA, the CDR3 is TGTGCCAGCAGGTGGGCAGGAGTGGGGGCAGATACGCAGTATTTT. It encodes CASRWAGVGADTQYF.

This clonotype was detected a few times. The chain has TRBV20-1 and TRBJ2-7, with TRBD2 matching 11 bases. J was trimmed by 0 bases and V by 5 bases; bases with no gene match: 6. Germline-derived CDR1 and CDR2 are DFQATT and SNEGSKA (reference sequence). The CDR3 extends over 15 amino acids. The CDR3, as DNA: TGCAGTGCTGCCACCGGGACTAGCGGCTCCTACGAGCAGTACTTC. It is translated as CSAATGTSGSYEQYF.

This clonotype was counted between two and nine times. The chain joins TRBV5-5 to TRBJ2-5; the D gene could be TRBD1 or TRBD2 (6 bases each). V lost 4 bases, J lost 11 bases, and 21 bases lay in between. There are 14 residues in the CDR3. Germline V gene lookup returns CDR1 SGHKS and CDR2 YYEKEE (reference sequence). The CDR3 nucleotides are TGTGCCAGCAGCACCCGGGGGCCCTACGTTGAGCAGTACTTC. Translation gives CASSTRGPYVEQYF.

With regard to this clonotype: A much larger clone lies a single base off, so this may be a read error. The chain recombines TRBV7-2 with TRBJ2-1, with TRBD2 identical over 13 bases. The CDR3 has 15 residues. Germline CDR1 and CDR2: SGHTA and FQGNSA. The V gene end was trimmed by 5 bases and the J gene end by 9 bases; junction bases not matched to a gene: 7. The CDR3 reads CASSATSGGGGEQFF. CDR3 in DNA: TGTGCCAGCAGCGCCACTAGCGGGGGGGGTGGTGAGCAGTTCTTC.

As to this clonotype: Since a much larger clone is just one base distant, this may be a read error. The rearrangement joins TRBV5-1 to TRBJ2-7; the match to TRBD2 covers 8 bases. In germline, CDR1 is SGHRS, CDR2 YFSETQ. The CDR3 covers 17 residues. Trimming at V came to 0 bases and at J to 2 bases, leaving 10 bases not matched to a gene. The CDR3 is CASSLAAGSGIAYEQYF. The CDR3 bases are TGCGCCAGCAGCTTGGCCGCGGGTAGCGGGATAGCCTACGAGCAGTACTTC.

The V gene is TRBV10-3, the J gene TRBJ2-1, with 8 bases aligning to TRBD1. The CDR3 is made up of 16 amino acids. J gave up 1 base and V 3 bases, and 5 bases lay outside the gene matches. Germline V gene data show CDR1 as ENHRY and CDR2 as SYGVKD. The CDR3 DNA reads as TGTGCCATCAGTGACCTCAGGGGGCGATCCTACAATGAGCAGTTCTTC. Translated: CAISDLRGRSYNEQFF.

The V gene is TRBV12-3 or TRBV12-4, the J gene TRBJ1-1; D not resolved. The V end lost 5 bases, the J end lost 4 bases, and 11 bases lay between the germline ends. The CDR3 consists of 13 residues. CDR3 bases: TGTGCCAGCAGTGCCCCAGAGAGCACTGAAGCTTTCTTT. Amino acids: CASSAPESTEAFF.

The rearrangement uses TRBV7-2 and TRBJ1-2, with 7 positions matching TRBD1. This CDR3 spans 14 amino acids. Trimming took 6 bases from V and 8 from J; bases not matched to a gene: 12. From germline, CDR1 is SGHTA and CDR2 FQGNSA. The CDR3 nucleotides are TGTGCCAGCAGTTCGGGACAGCTTCTAGGCGGCTACACCTTC. It is translated as CASSSGQLLGGYTF.

In DNA form, the CDR3 reads TGTGCCAGCAGCGGGGGGACTAGCGGTAACACAGATACGCAGTATTTT. It encodes CASSGGTSGNTDTQYF. This chain uses TRBV9 with TRBJ2-3; 11 positions match TRBD2. The V and J ends lost 3 bases and 2 bases, in that order; junction bases with no gene match: 5. Germline V lookup: CDR1 SGDLS, CDR2 YYNGEE. The CDR3 is 16 residues long.

The chain recombines TRBV7-8 with TRBJ1-3; possibly TRBD1 for D (5 bases). This CDR3 spans 15 amino acids. Germline CDR1 reads SGHVS; CDR2 reads FQNEAQ. Deletions cut 5 bases from V and 0 bases from J, with 11 bases between. The CDR3 is CASSGRDLSGNTIYF. The CDR3 DNA is TGTGCCAGCAGCGGTCGGGACCTCTCTGGAAACACCATATATTTT.

This clonotype showed up many times. V gene TRBV4-2 combines with J gene TRBJ2-1; 15 bases align to TRBD2. This CDR3 contains 18 residues. After removal of 0 bases from V and 6 bases from J, the junction contained 6 bases not matched to a gene. The germline V gene encodes CDR1 LGHNA and CDR2 YNFKEQ. In DNA form, the CDR3 reads TGTGCCAGCAGCCAAGACCGGGGACTAGCGGGAGGAGGCAATGAGCAGTTCTTC. Protein product: CASSQDRGLAGGGNEQFF.

The chain links TRBV3-1 to TRBJ2-7; 9 nucleotides line up with TRBD2. The CDR3 contains 14 residues. V lost 4 bases to trimming and J lost 5 bases; unmatched junction nucleotides: 6. The germline gives CDR1 LGHDT, CDR2 YNNKEL (reference sequence). The CDR3 region is CASSPPGLAHEQYF. DNA for the CDR3: TGTGCCAGCAGCCCACCGGGACTAGCCCACGAGCAGTACTTC.

Note on this clonotype: A much larger clone differs by one base, so this may be a read error. The chain recombines TRBV29-1 with TRBJ2-5; perhaps TRBD1 as D (6 bases). Germline values: CDR1 SQVTM, CDR2 ANQGSEA. The CDR3 runs 11 residues. Deletions cut 6 bases from V and 11 bases from J, with 16 bases between. CDR3 loop: CSVDRSNEQYF. CDR3 in DNA: TGCAGCGTGGACAGAAGCAATGAGCAGTACTTC.

This clonotype was found a few times. This rearrangement joins TRBV5-6 to TRBJ2-7, with 7 positions matching TRBD1. The CDR3 spans 14 residues. Germline V gene lookup returns CDR1 SGHDT and CDR2 YYEEEE. V gave up 6 bases and J gave up 4 bases; unmatched junction bases: 10. The chain's CDR3 is CASNLAGGRYEQYF. The CDR3 DNA reads TGTGCCAGCAACTTAGCAGGGGGAAGATACGAGCAGTACTTC.

This clonotype was seen once. Given a much more abundant clone one base away, this may be a read error. This chain connects TRBV12-3 or TRBV12-4 to TRBJ2-7; a possible D gene is TRBD1 (6 bases). The CDR3 is 13 amino acids. The V end lost 6 bases, the J end lost 2 bases, and 11 bases lay between the germline ends. The CDR3 spells CASSGQGTYEQYV. In DNA, the CDR3 is TGTGCCAGCAGCGGGCAGGGGACCTACGAGCAGTACGTC.

About this clonotype: At one of its ends the junction is not consistent with the germline gene, which may arise from a read error. V usage is TRBV9 and J usage is TRBJ2-7, with a weak D call TRBD1 (5 bases). The CDR3 spans 13 residues. CDR1 and CDR2 from the germline V gene are SGDLS and YYNGEE. The CDR3 reads CASSVDGAYEQCF. CDR3 DNA sequence: TGTGCCAGCAGCGTAGATGGGGCTTACGAGCAGTGCTTC.

Regarding this clonotype: At one end, the junction sequence differs from germline, possibly due to a read error. This chain joins TRBV7-3 and TRBJ2-1, with D possibly TRBD1 on 5 matching bases. The CDR3 sequence is 14 residues long. Germline values: CDR1 SGHTA, CDR2 FQGTGA. CDR3 loop: CASSLDPGWNEQFF. For the CDR3, the DNA is TGTGCCAGTAGCTTAGATCCAGGGTGGAATGAGCAGTTCTTC.

The J gene is TRBJ1-5, the V gene TRBV20-1; D remains ambiguous. Per germline, CDR1 DFQATT and CDR2 SNEGSKA (reference sequence). The V end lost 1 base, the J end lost 3 bases, and 7 bases lay between the germline ends. This CDR3 is built from 13 residues. Here the CDR3 reads CSARVQTNQPQHF. CDR3 sequence (DNA): TGCAGTGCTAGAGTCCAAACCAATCAGCCCCAGCATTTT.

This clonotype has a count of ten or more. The chain joins TRBV5-6 to TRBJ1-2; TRBD1 is a possible D gene (6 bases). V lost 6 bases and J lost 4, with 13 bases in between. The V gene's germline CDR1 is SGHDT and CDR2 YYEEEE. CDR3 length equals 13 residues. The CDR3 region is CASIEQGLYGYTF. The CDR3 DNA sequence: TGTGCCAGCATCGAACAGGGACTCTATGGCTACACCTTC. The whole variable domain, remainder taken from reference TRBV5-6 and TRBJ1-2, is DAGVTQSPTHLIKTRGQQVTLRCSPKSGHDTVSWYQQALGQGPQFIFQYYEEEERQRGNFPDRFSGHQFPNYSSELNVNALLLGDSALYLCASIEQGLYGYTFGSGTRLTVV.